This passage covers 32 T cell receptor beta chains from one sample sequenced in a study of tumor and adjacent non-tumor tissue in lung cancer. Three rounds of nested PCR, following a modified ARM-PCR protocol, produced the TCRbeta library. Using its own MiXCR run on the multiplex PCR reads, TCRdb lists one record per CDR3 protein. The data contain 90,000 to 110,000 distinct CDR3 sequences, 60% to 80% of them singletons. No cell sorting was done before RNA was extracted from the tissue. This non-tumor lung sample came from over 3 cm beyond the tumor edge. Sequencing used distant non-tumor lung tissue. These receptors were taken from a man aged 55 to 70 with non-small cell lung cancer.

Notes on this clonotype: Germline and junction disagree at one end, which may indicate a read error. This chain links TRBV6-6 with TRBJ2-5, with D unclear. The V gene's germline CDR1 is MNHNY and CDR2 SVGAGI (reference sequence). This CDR3 contains 12 residues. The CDR3 protein is CSSSPPESPQYF. CDR3 in DNA: TGTTCCAGCAGTCCTCCCGAAAGCCCCCAGTACTTC.

This chain joins TRBV18 and TRBJ1-1, with D uncertain. Germline CDR1 is KGHSH and CDR2 is LQKENI. Deletions cut 5 bases from V and 1 base from J, with 8 bases between. This CDR3 comprises 13 residues. The CDR3 DNA follows: TGTGCCAGCTCATGGAGTGCGAACACTGAAGCTTTCTTT. Encoded protein: CASSWSANTEAFF.

This clonotype was recorded a few times. This could be a read error, since a much larger clone is one nucleotide away. The gene calls are TRBV5-4 and TRBJ2-6; tentatively, D is TRBD1 (5 bases). Looked up from germline, CDR1 is SGHNT and CDR2 is YYREEE (reference sequence). The CDR3 loop spans 14 amino acids. CDR3: CASSLVDGASVLTF. The DNA for the CDR3 is TGTGCCAGCAGCTTGGTGGATGGGGCCAGCGTCCTGACTTTC.

Note on this clonotype: The final CDR3 position lacks the conserved phenylalanine or tryptophan, pointing to a likely read error. This rearrangement joins TRBV5-4 to TRBJ2-5, with TRBD1 identical over 9 bases. The CDR3 totals 15 residues. In germline, CDR1 is SGHNT, CDR2 YYREEE (reference sequence). The J segment lost 5 bases and the V segment lost 4 bases, leaving 9 bases of the junction unmatched. CDR3 amino acids: CASSTGGRQEETQYY. CDR3 sequence (DNA): TGTGCCAGCAGCACAGGGGGCAGGCAGGAGGAGACCCAGTACTAC.

This clonotype was detected many times. The genes are TRBV10-2 and TRBJ2-1; D might be TRBD1 or TRBD2, each matching 5 bases. The CDR3 is 15 amino acids. Deletions cut 6 bases from V and 8 bases from J, with 20 bases between. CDR1 is WSHSY and CDR2 is SAAADI in the germline V gene. The CDR3 DNA is TGCGCCAGCAGGTCCCCGGGACCCTCTTCTCATGAGCAGTTCTTC. It specifies CASRSPGPSSHEQFF.

In regard to this clonotype: A much larger clonotype is one base distant, so this may be a read error. The V and J genes are TRBV12-3 or TRBV12-4 and TRBJ2-3, with 7 positions matching TRBD2. CDR3 length: 16 residues. The chain's CDR3 is CASSSDLWGGRDKQYF. In nucleotides, the CDR3 is TGTGCCAGCAGTTCCGACTTGTGGGGGGGACGTGATAAGCAGTATTTT.

This clonotype has just a few counts. The chain is built from TRBV30 and TRBJ1-4, with D unresolved. Trimming stripped 1 base from V and 7 bases from J, with 13 bases between. CDR1 and CDR2 (germline): GTSNPN, SVGIG (reference sequence). The CDR3 loop spans 14 amino acids. The CDR3 DNA reads as TGTGCCTGGAGTGGCCGGTTCGATGGTGAAAAACTGTTTTTT. This sequence encodes CAWSGRFDGEKLFF.

On this clonotype: This may arise from a read error, as a much more abundant clone is one base away. The gene calls are TRBV29-1 and TRBJ2-5; 8 nucleotides agree with TRBD1. The CDR3 runs to 15 residues. Germline V gives CDR1 SQVTM, CDR2 ANQGSEA. V shed 3 bases and J 4 bases; nucleotides not matched to a gene: 10. The CDR3 sequence: CSVDEGRGRSETQYF. DNA of the CDR3: TGCAGCGTTGACGAGGGCAGGGGGCGGTCAGAGACCCAGTACTTC. The variable domain in full, completed from reference TRBV29-1 and TRBJ2-5, reads SAVISQKPSRDICQRGTSLTIQCQVDSQVTMMFWYRQQPGQSLTLIATANQGSEATYESGFVIDKFPISRPNLTFSTLTVSNMSPEDSSIYLCSVDEGRGRSETQYFGPGTRLLVL.

CDR3 region: CASSPPGTSVDTDTQYF. The CDR3 DNA reads TGTGCCAGCAGTCCCCCCGGGACTAGCGTGGACACAGATACGCAGTATTTT. The gene calls are TRBV25-1 and TRBJ2-3, with 10 bases lining up with TRBD2. Trimming cost V 5 bases and J 2 bases; bases outside gene matches: 10. Germline CDR1 reads MGHDK; CDR2 reads SYGVNS. CDR3 length: 17 amino acids.

The chain joins TRBV11-2 to TRBJ2-3; D is unresolved. V was cut by 5 bases and J by 9 bases, with 18 bases left in between. Germline CDR1 reads SGHAT; CDR2 reads FQNNGV. CDR3 length: 14 residues. CDR3 amino acids: CASSHRTSTVTQYF. As DNA, the CDR3 is TGTGCCAGCAGCCACCGAACCTCTACGGTCACGCAGTATTTT.

Concerning this clonotype itself: A read error may account for a junction end that differs from germline. V is TRBV6-5 and J is TRBJ1-2, with D possibly being TRBD1 (5 bases). The CDR3 is 12 amino acids. In germline, CDR1 is MNHEY, CDR2 SVGAGI. The chain's CDR3 is CTRWGTHYGYTF. In DNA, the CDR3 is TGTACCAGGTGGGGCACACACTATGGCTACACCTTC.

About this clonotype itself: One end of the junction varies from germline; a read error may be responsible. The gene calls are TRBV6-6 and TRBJ2-7; the match to TRBD2 covers 8 bases. CDR3 length: 16 amino acids. The V gene's germline CDR1 is MNHNY and CDR2 SVGAGI (reference sequence). The CDR3 DNA reads TGTGCCAACAGTTACTCGGGGGGACTAGGGGGGTTCGAGCAGTACTTC. It encodes CANSYSGGLGGFEQYF.

This clonotype was recorded once. A junction end diverges from the germline sequence, so it may reflect a read error. V usage is TRBV11-1 and J usage is TRBJ2-7; D uncertain. CDR1 is SGHAT, CDR2 FQDESV, per germline (reference sequence). This CDR3 has 14 amino acids. CDR3 coding DNA: TGTGCCCGCAGCTTTCCCGGCGGCACCTACGAGCAGTATTTC. Protein sequence: CARSFPGGTYEQYF.

This clonotype was detected ten times or more. V gene TRBV12-3 or TRBV12-4 combines with J gene TRBJ2-2; 11 positions agree with TRBD1. The CDR3 contains 15 residues. V shed 5 bases and J 4 bases; nucleotides not matched to a gene: 3. The CDR3 loop is CASSGDRGFTGELFF. CDR3 bases: TGTGCCAGCAGTGGGGACAGGGGGTTCACCGGGGAGCTGTTTTTT.

This clonotype was detected ten times or more. CDR3 protein: CASSLRSGSRETQYF. In nucleotides, the CDR3 is TGTGCCAGCAGTTTAAGGTCCGGTAGCAGGGAGACCCAGTACTTC. The chain combines TRBV12-3 or TRBV12-4 with TRBJ2-5, with D unclear. This CDR3 has 15 amino acids. Trimming left V 2 bases short and J 5 bases short, with 15 bases between.

Remarks on this clonotype: Relative to the germline gene, one junction end is altered; a read error may explain this. V is TRBV18 and J is TRBJ2-7; D uncertain. The germline V gene has CDR1 KGHSH and CDR2 LQKENI. The CDR3 totals 15 residues. CDR3 nucleotides: TGTGCCAGCCCACCACGATTCAGCCGCTACTACGAGCAGTACTTC. Protein product: CASPPRFSRYYEQYF.

The chain uses TRBV30 and TRBJ2-1; TRBD2 is a possible D gene (6 bases). Germline V gene lookup returns CDR1 GTSNPN and CDR2 SVGIG (reference sequence). This CDR3 comprises 16 residues. Between the trimmed V and J ends, which lost 4 bases and 1 base, there was a span of 17 bases. CDR3 nucleotides: TGTGCCTGGAACTCAACCGGGACTGGATCCTACAATGAGCAGTTCTTC. Protein product: CAWNSTGTGSYNEQFF.

A remark on this clonotype: A single base separates this from a much larger clone, so it may be a read error. V usage is TRBV13 and J usage is TRBJ2-6, with a weak D call TRBD1 (5 bases). Germline CDR1 and CDR2: PRHDT and FYEKMQ (reference sequence). This CDR3 contains 15 residues. The CDR3 here is CASTLGSSGAKVLTF. CDR3 nucleotide sequence: TGTGCCAGCACCCTGGGATCCTCTGGGGCCAAGGTCCTGACTTTC. Looking up the rest from reference TRBV13 and TRBJ2-6 gives the full variable domain: AAGVIQSPRHLIKEKRETATLKCYPIPRHDTVYWYQQGPGQDPQFLISFYEKMQSDKGSIPDRFSAQQFSDYHSELNMSSLELGDSALYFCASTLGSSGAKVLTFGAGSRLTVL.

With regard to this clonotype: Its ends do not fully match the called genes, so a read error is possible. The rearrangement links TRBV5-1 to TRBJ1-1, with 7 bases matching TRBD1. Per the germline V gene, CDR1 is SGHRS and CDR2 is YFSETQ. The CDR3 has 13 amino acids. This CDR3 is CASILVQGRAAFF. In DNA, the CDR3 is TGCGCCAGCATCTTGGTACAGGGGAGGGCAGCTTTCTTT.

In regard to this clonotype: This clone may be a read error of a much larger clone one base away. The chain joins TRBV6-5 to TRBJ1-1; the match to TRBD1 covers 7 bases. The CDR3 runs to 13 residues. The germline V gene encodes CDR1 MNHEY and CDR2 SVGAGI. The CDR3: CASNYDRDTEAFF. In DNA form, the CDR3 reads TGTGCCAGCAATTACGACAGGGATACTGAAGCTTTCTTT.

The sample holds a few counts of this clonotype. A clone one base away is much larger, so this may be a read error. The chain carries TRBV6-6 and TRBJ2-1, with unresolved D. With 5 bases removed from V and 12 bases from J, the gap between germline ends came to 14 bases. The germline gives CDR1 MNHNY, CDR2 SVGAGI (reference sequence). The CDR3 totals 12 residues. The CDR3 protein is CASSGIVDGQFF. CDR3 nucleotides: TGTGCCAGCAGTGGGATAGTCGATGGGCAGTTCTTC.

As to this clonotype: A much bigger clone sits one base away, suggesting this may be a read error. V gene TRBV12-3 or TRBV12-4 combines with J gene TRBJ1-5, with a tentative D call TRBD1 (6 bases). CDR3 length: 16 residues. The CDR3 spells CACSETGDLGNQPQHF. The CDR3 nucleotides read TGTGCCTGCAGCGAGACAGGAGACCTTGGCAATCAGCCCCAGCATTTT.

The rearrangement uses TRBV7-9 and TRBJ1-4; D not certain. This CDR3 has 18 amino acids. Germline V gene data show CDR1 as SEHNR and CDR2 as FQNEAQ (reference sequence). V gave up 1 base and J gave up 0 bases, with 15 bases separating them. CDR3 DNA: TGTGCCAGCAGCTTAGGGCTCGGGAGCCCAACAACTAATGAAAAACTGTTTTTT. Its translation is CASSLGLGSPTTNEKLFF. The entire variable domain, with the rest obtained from reference TRBV7-9 and TRBJ1-4, is as follows: DTGVSQNPRHKITKRGQNVTFRCDPISEHNRLYWYRQTLGQGPEFLTYFQNEAQLEKSRLLSDRFSAERPKGSFSTLEIQRTEQGDSAMYLCASSLGLGSPTTNEKLFFGSGTQLSVL.

In regard to this clonotype: This may stem from a read error, because a much larger clone lies one nucleotide away. The chain is built from TRBV7-2 and TRBJ2-7; 10 nucleotides match TRBD1. Germline V lookup: CDR1 SGHTA, CDR2 FQGNSA. The CDR3 is 15 residues long. This CDR3 is CVSSRTGGMGYEQYF. The CDR3 DNA is TGTGTCAGCAGCAGGACAGGGGGTATGGGGTACGAGCAGTACTTC.

Only a few counts were recorded for this clonotype. The chain has TRBV20-1 and TRBJ2-3, with a tentative D call TRBD1 (6 bases). In germline, CDR1 is DFQATT, CDR2 SNEGSKA (reference sequence). The CDR3 runs to 14 residues. Trimming took off 6 bases at V and 0 bases at J, with 13 bases between the two ends. The CDR3 is CSARPRGSTDTQYF. As DNA, the CDR3 is TGCAGTGCGAGACCCAGGGGAAGCACAGATACGCAGTATTTT.

This clonotype was recorded many times. The chain recombines TRBV6-6 with TRBJ1-3, with no clear D. The CDR3 runs to 14 residues. Germline CDR1 MNHNY, CDR2 SVGAGI (reference sequence). The V end lost 2 bases, the J end lost 0 bases, and 5 bases lay between the germline ends. DNA of the CDR3: TGTGCCAGCAGTTACAAGAGCTCTGGAAACACCATATATTTT. As protein: CASSYKSSGNTIYF.

This chain links TRBV21-1 with TRBJ1-5. TRBV21-1 is reported as a pseudogene. This CDR3 spans 17 amino acids. The CDR3 DNA reads as TGTGCCAGCAGCAAATTCTGGGCACAGTATAGCAATCAGCCCCAGCATTTT. This gives the protein CASSKFWAQYSNQPQHF.

This clonotype showed up just once. The junction departs from the called germline gene at one end, perhaps through a read error. The genes are TRBV18 and TRBJ1-2; D is unclear. The germline CDR1 and CDR2 sequences are KGHSH and LQKENI. CDR3 length equals 14 residues. This CDR3 is CASSPPGRNCGYTF. Written as DNA, the CDR3 is TGTGCCAGCTCACCACCTGGACGGAACTGTGGCTACACCTTC. Combining the CDR3 with reference TRBV18 and TRBJ1-2 gives the whole variable domain NAGVMQNPRHLVRRRGQEARLRCSPMKGHSHVYWYRQLPEEGLKFMVYLQKENIIDESGMPKERFSAEFPKEGPSILRIQQVVRGDSAAYFCASSPPGRNCGYTFGSGTRLTVV.

This clonotype has ten or more counts. V gene TRBV7-9 combines with J gene TRBJ2-7; D gene ambiguous. The CDR3 contains 14 residues. Germline-derived CDR1 and CDR2 are SEHNR and FQNEAQ (reference sequence). V was clipped by 1 base and J by 0 bases, with 7 bases between them. The CDR3 here is CASSLVGNSYEQYF. For the CDR3, the DNA is TGTGCCAGCAGCTTAGTAGGGAACTCCTACGAGCAGTACTTC.

Note on this clonotype: One base away lies a much larger clone, so this may be a sequencing read error. The chain couples TRBV28 to TRBJ2-1, with 8 bases aligning to TRBD2. The CDR3 covers 15 residues. Germline CDR1 is MDHEN and CDR2 is SYDVKM. The trim removed 1 base at V and 7 bases at J, leaving 6 bases unmatched. For the CDR3, the DNA is TGTGCCAGCAGTTTATCAGCGGGAGTAGAGAATGAGCAGTTCTTC. Amino acids: CASSLSAGVENEQFF.

Points on this clonotype: This may be a read error: a much more frequent sequence differs by one nucleotide. The V gene is TRBV6-5, the J gene TRBJ1-2; D unresolved. Germline CDR1 and CDR2: MNHEY and SVGAGI. The CDR3 has 15 residues. Between the trimmed V and J ends, which lost 0 bases and 4 bases, there was a span of 12 bases. The CDR3 protein is CASSYSNRAGYGYTF. CDR3 DNA: TGTGCCAGCAGTTACTCGAATAGGGCCGGCTATGGCTACACCTTC.

In regard to this clonotype: Sequence at one end of the junction differs from germline and may be a read error. The chain couples TRBV13 to TRBJ2-2, with D perhaps matching TRBD2 (6 bases). Germline CDR1 reads PRHDT; CDR2 reads FYEKMQ (reference sequence). CDR3 length: 16 residues. The CDR3 protein is CTSSLTTSENTGELFF. DNA of the CDR3: TGTACCAGCAGCCTTACGACTAGTGAGAACACCGGGGAGCTGTTTTTT. Supplemented by reference TRBV13 and TRBJ2-2, the full variable domain reads AAGVIQSPRHLIKEKRETATLKCYPIPRHDTVYWYQQGPGQDPQFLISFYEKMQSDKGSIPDRFSAQQFSDYHSELNMSSLELGDSALYFCTSSLTTSENTGELFFGEGSRLTVL.